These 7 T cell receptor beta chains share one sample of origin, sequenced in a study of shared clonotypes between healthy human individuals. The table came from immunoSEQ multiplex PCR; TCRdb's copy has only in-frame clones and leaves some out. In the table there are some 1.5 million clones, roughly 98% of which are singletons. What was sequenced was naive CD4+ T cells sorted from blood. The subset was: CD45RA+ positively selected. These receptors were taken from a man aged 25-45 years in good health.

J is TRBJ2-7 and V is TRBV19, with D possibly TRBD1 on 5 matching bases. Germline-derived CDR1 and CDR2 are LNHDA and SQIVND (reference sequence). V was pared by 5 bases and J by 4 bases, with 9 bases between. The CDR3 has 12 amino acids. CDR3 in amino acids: CASSVTGYEQYF. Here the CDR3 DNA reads TGTGCCAGTAGTGTCACAGGTTACGAGCAGTACTTC.

In DNA, the CDR3 is TGTGCCAGCAGTTCCCCCCGGGGCGGGAGAGGGACCGGGGAGCTGTTTTTT. It codes for CASSSPRGGRGTGELFF. The genes are TRBV28 and TRBJ2-2, with 7 bases matching TRBD2. Germline V gene data show CDR1 as MDHEN and CDR2 as SYDVKM. With 4 bases clipped from V and 5 bases from J, the junction kept 13 bases outside the gene matches. The CDR3 contains 17 residues.

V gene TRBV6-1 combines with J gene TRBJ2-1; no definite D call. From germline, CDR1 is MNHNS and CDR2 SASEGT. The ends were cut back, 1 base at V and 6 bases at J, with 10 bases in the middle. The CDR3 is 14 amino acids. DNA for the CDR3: TGTGCCAGCAGTGAAGGGGCAGACCGCAATGAGCAGTTCTTC. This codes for CASSEGADRNEQFF.

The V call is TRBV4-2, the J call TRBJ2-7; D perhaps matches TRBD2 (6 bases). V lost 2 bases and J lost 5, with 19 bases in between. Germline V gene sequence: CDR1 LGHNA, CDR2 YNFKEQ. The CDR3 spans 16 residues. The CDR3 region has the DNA TGTGCCAGCAGCCAATTAATAACGGGAGTGGGGAACGAGCAGTACTTC. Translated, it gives CASSQLITGVGNEQYF.

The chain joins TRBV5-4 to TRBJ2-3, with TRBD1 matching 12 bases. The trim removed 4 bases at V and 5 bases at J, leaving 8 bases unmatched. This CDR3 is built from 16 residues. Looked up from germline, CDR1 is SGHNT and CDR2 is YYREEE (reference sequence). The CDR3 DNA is TGTGCCAGCAGCAGATCCGGGACAGGGGGCAGAGATACGCAGTATTTT. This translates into CASSRSGTGGRDTQYF. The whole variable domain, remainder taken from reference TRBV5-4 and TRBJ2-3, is ETGVTQSPTHLIKTRGQQVTLRCSSQSGHNTVSWYQQALGQGPQFIFQYYREEENGRGNFPPRFSGLQFPNYSSELNVNALELDDSALYLCASSRSGTGGRDTQYFGPGTRLTVL.

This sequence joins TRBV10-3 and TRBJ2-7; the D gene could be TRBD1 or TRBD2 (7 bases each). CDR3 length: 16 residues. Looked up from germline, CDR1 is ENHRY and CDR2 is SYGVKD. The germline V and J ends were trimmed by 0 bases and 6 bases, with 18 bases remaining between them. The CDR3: CAISESFRQGEGEQYF. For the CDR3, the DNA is TGTGCCATCAGTGAGTCTTTTCGCCAGGGGGAGGGCGAGCAGTACTTC.

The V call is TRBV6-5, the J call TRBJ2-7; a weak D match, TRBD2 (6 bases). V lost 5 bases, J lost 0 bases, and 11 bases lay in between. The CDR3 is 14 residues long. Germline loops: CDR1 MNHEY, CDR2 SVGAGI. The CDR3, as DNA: TGTGCCAGCAGTCCTGAGCGGGCCTCCTACGAGCAGTACTTC. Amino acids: CASSPERASYEQYF.